The T cell receptor beta chain described here comes from a study of cytomegalovirus exposure and HLA in healthy donors. Study-wide results and caveats: There were over 150 TCR beta chains listed as cytomegalovirus-associated. Later analysis reportedly placed an Asian-associated ancestry cluster below the roughly 690-donor mean in N-insertions.

Use of 60 Vbeta and 13 Jbeta primers characterized the PCR. The data were produced by immunoSEQ multiplex PCR, yet TCRdb's version contains in-frame clones alone and is incomplete. The table shows some 210,000 clones, with about 83% occurring only once. Germline-derived CDR1 and CDR2 are MDHEN and SYDVKM. This CDR3 has 14 residues. Trimming pared 7 bases from V and 9 bases from J, leaving 16 bases between. As regards this clone: Its target is not known.

The sequencing sample was made of PBMCs. The TCR originated in a woman in her forties or fifties in good health and CMV-seropositive. The genes are TRBV28 and TRBJ1-6, with D maybe TRBD1 (6 bases). DNA for the CDR3: TGTGCCAGCACTATTGGGGGCTCTAGTTCACCCCTCCACTTT. Protein product: CASTIGGSSSPLHF.